Below are 20 T cell receptor beta chains sequenced from a single sample in a study of blood T cells in healthy people across ages. The use of a sample-barcoded 5' primer and a J-beta primer mix characterized a second PCR of roughly 6 to 11 cycles. A single record per CDR3 protein comes from TCRdb applying MiXCR to the 5' RACE reads. Seen here are hundreds of thousands of distinct CDR3 sequences, 25% to 30% observed once, and the top ten hold 15% to 18%. The sequenced material came from blood. The source of these receptors is a woman aged 80 or over in good health.

This clonotype occurred a few times. The V gene is TRBV7-9, the J gene TRBJ1-2; a weak D match, TRBD1 (6 bases). V lost 5 bases and J lost 3, with 16 bases in between. This CDR3 is 15 amino acids long. Germline-derived CDR1 and CDR2 are SEHNR and FQNEAQ (reference sequence). CDR3 DNA sequence: TGTGCCAGCAGCCCGTCGGGGACATCCCACTATGGCTACACCTTC. As protein: CASSPSGTSHYGYTF.

There are a few counts of this clonotype. Possible read error: a much larger clone is one base away. The chain couples TRBV20-1 to TRBJ2-1; D may be TRBD1 or TRBD2 (5 bases each). The J call may be in error: the DNA end matches TRBJ2-7 better. The CDR3 is 15 residues long. Germline CDR1 and CDR2: DFQATT and SNEGSKA (reference sequence). The CDR3 spells CSAPPGPFSYNEQYF. Written as DNA, the CDR3 is TGCAGTGCTCCTCCGGGACCTTTCTCCTACAATGAGCAGTACTTC.

There are a few counts of this clonotype. This rearrangement joins TRBV6-2 or TRBV6-3 to TRBJ1-4; D is perhaps TRBD1 (5 bases). CDR3 length: 16 amino acids. Deletions cut 2 bases from V and 4 bases from J, with 14 bases between. Germline values: CDR1 MNHEY, CDR2 SVGEGT. This CDR3 reads CASSYPPGRINEKLFF. The CDR3 DNA is TGTGCCAGCAGTTACCCACCGGGACGGATTAATGAAAAACTGTTTTTT.

The V call is TRBV10-3, the J call TRBJ1-2, with D perhaps matching TRBD1 (5 bases). The CDR3 is 15 amino acids. Between the trimmed V and J ends, which lost 4 bases and 7 bases, there was a span of 19 bases. CDR1 and CDR2 from the germline V gene are ENHRY and SYGVKD. CDR3 protein: CAISVTGGISLGYTF. CDR3 DNA: TGTGCCATCAGTGTGACGGGGGGGATAAGTCTTGGCTACACCTTC.

This clonotype was seen at least ten times. This chain joins TRBV20-1 and TRBJ2-1; the D is unclear. The ends were cut back, 1 base at V and 8 bases at J, with 12 bases in the middle. The CDR3 spans 13 residues. Per the germline V gene, CDR1 is DFQATT and CDR2 is SNEGSKA (reference sequence). The CDR3 DNA reads TGCAGTGCTAGAGCAGGTTTTCACGATGAGCAGTTCTTC. Amino acids: CSARAGFHDEQFF.

Only a few counts were recorded for this clonotype. A much more abundant neighbour one base away suggests this may be a read error. The chain carries TRBV5-1 and TRBJ2-7, with 7 bases identical to TRBD1. The CDR3 has 14 amino acids. Germline CDR1 reads SGHRS; CDR2 reads YFSETQ. The V and J ends lost 4 bases and 5 bases, in that order; junction bases with no gene match: 9. The CDR3 here is CASSRQGVFDEQYF. In DNA, the CDR3 is TGCGCCAGCAGCCGCCAGGGGGTTTTTGACGAGCAGTACTTC. Full variable domain (missing parts from reference TRBV5-1 and TRBJ2-7): KAGVTQTPRYLIKTRGQQVTLSCSPISGHRSVSWYQQTPGQGLQFLFEYFSETQRNKGNFPGRFSGRQFSNSRSEMNVSTLELGDSALYLCASSRQGVFDEQYFGPGTRLTVT.

Points on this clonotype: Sequence at one end of the junction differs from germline and may be a read error. The chain has TRBV7-7 and TRBJ2-1; 9 bases are shared with TRBD2. Germline V gene sequence: CDR1 SSHAT, CDR2 FNYEAQ (reference sequence). The CDR3 has 18 amino acids. The CDR3 DNA follows: TGTGCTAGCAGCCCCCACGTCCCGGGACTAGCCTCCTACAATGAGCAGTTCTTC. It codes for CASSPHVPGLASYNEQFF.

This clonotype came up many times. The chain combines TRBV20-1 with TRBJ2-7; D is perhaps TRBD1 or TRBD2 (7 bases each). The CDR3 sequence is 13 residues long. Germline V gives CDR1 DFQATT, CDR2 SNEGSKA (reference sequence). Deletions cut 6 bases from V and 3 bases from J, with 15 bases between. CDR3 region: CSARQGGSYEQYF. For the CDR3, the DNA is TGCAGTGCCCGACAGGGAGGGAGCTACGAGCAGTACTTC.

This clonotype came up a few times. The chain employs TRBV3-1 and TRBJ1-3, with D maybe TRBD1 (5 bases). The V end was cut by 3 bases, the J end by 3 bases, with 18 bases between. This CDR3 has 17 amino acids. CDR1 and CDR2 from the germline V gene are LGHDT and YNNKEL (reference sequence). This CDR3 reads CASSHLLGGTSGNTIYF. For the CDR3, the DNA is TGTGCCAGCAGCCACCTTTTAGGAGGGACGAGTGGAAACACCATATATTTT.

J is TRBJ1-5 and V is TRBV15, with TRBD1 identical over 11 bases. The CDR3 runs 15 residues. Germline V lookup: CDR1 LNHNV, CDR2 YYDKDF (reference sequence). The V gene end was trimmed by 1 base and the J gene end by 7 bases; junction bases not matched to a gene: 3. CDR3 sequence reads: CATSRGDRGEQPQHF. The CDR3 DNA reads as TGTGCCACCAGCAGAGGGGACAGGGGGGAGCAGCCCCAGCATTTT. The variable domain in full, completed from reference TRBV15 and TRBJ1-5, reads DAMVIQNPRYQVTQFGKPVTLSCSQTLNHNVMYWYQQKSSQAPKLLFHYYDKDFNNEADTPDNFQSRRPNTSFCFLDIRSPGLGDTAMYLCATSRGDRGEQPQHFGDGTRLSIL.

This clonotype came up many times. The rearrangement uses TRBV5-1 and TRBJ2-3; possible D gene TRBD1, 6 bases. V shed 0 bases and J shed 2 bases, with 13 bases lying between them. In germline, CDR1 is SGHRS, CDR2 YFSETQ. The CDR3 is 16 amino acids. The CDR3 sequence is CASSLEPGASTDTQYF. The CDR3 DNA sequence: TGCGCCAGCAGCTTGGAACCAGGGGCTTCCACAGATACGCAGTATTTT.

This clonotype was recorded at least ten times. The CDR3 sequence: CASSSGDGNQPQHF. In DNA, the CDR3 is TGTGCCAGCAGTTCAGGGGATGGCAATCAGCCCCAGCATTTT. The chain uses TRBV12-3 or TRBV12-4 and TRBJ1-5; maybe TRBD1 (6 bases). The CDR3 runs to 14 residues. V gave up 4 bases and J gave up 2 bases, with 9 bases separating them.

This clonotype occurred a few times. A much larger clonotype is one base distant, so this may be a read error. It is likely a read error, because the conserved phenylalanine at the end of the CDR3 is missing. In DNA form, the CDR3 reads TGTGCCAGCAGATCGACAGGGAATCTTGACGAGCAGTACTTA. This gives the protein CASRSTGNLDEQYL. The rearrangement joins TRBV6-2 or TRBV6-3 to TRBJ2-7; 7 bases agree with TRBD1. The V and J ends lost 6 bases and 5 bases, in that order; junction bases with no gene match: 10. Germline-derived CDR1 and CDR2 are MNHEY and SVGEGT. The CDR3 is 14 residues long.

In its sample, this clonotype was seen many times. CDR3 nucleotide sequence: TGCAGTGCGGTCATCCGGGGGGCTGGGGTTGAGACCCAGTACTTC. This translates into CSAVIRGAGVETQYF. The chain joins TRBV20-1 to TRBJ2-5; a possible D gene is TRBD2 (7 bases). Trimming removed 6 bases at V and 5 bases at J, with 22 bases between. There are 15 residues in the CDR3. Germline CDR1 DFQATT, CDR2 SNEGSKA (reference sequence).

This clonotype came up many times. The chain is built from TRBV27 and TRBJ2-3, with 10 nucleotides matching TRBD1. V was clipped by 6 bases and J by 0 bases; unmatched bases: 9. Per germline, CDR1 MNHEY and CDR2 SMNVEV (reference sequence). The CDR3 loop spans 17 amino acids. CDR3 sequence (DNA): TGTGCCAGCAGCCGACCCCCGGGACAGGGGAGCACAGATACGCAGTATTTT. It is translated as CASSRPPGQGSTDTQYF.

Comment on this clonotype: A single base separates this from a much larger clone, so it may be a read error. The J gene is TRBJ2-3, the V gene TRBV10-3; D is unclear. The germline V and J ends were trimmed by 11 bases and 4 bases, with 16 bases remaining between them. In germline, CDR1 is ENHRY, CDR2 SYGVKD. The CDR3 runs 13 residues. In DNA form, the CDR3 reads TGTGCCGCTACCTACCCTGGGGCAGATACGCAGTATTTT. Protein sequence: CAATYPGADTQYF.

The chain employs TRBV20-1 and TRBJ2-7, with D perhaps matching TRBD2 (6 bases). TRBJ2-5 matches the DNA end more closely, so the J call is doubtful. The CDR3 runs 15 residues. The germline gives CDR1 DFQATT, CDR2 SNEGSKA (reference sequence). Written as DNA, the CDR3 is TGCAGTGCCAGGAGTGGGACTCCCAATACGGGGACCCAGTACTTC. Its protein product is CSARSGTPNTGTQYF.

This clonotype has a count of ten or more. Here the CDR3 DNA reads TGTGCCAGCACCCGTGGGACAGCTACTAACTATGGCTACACCTTC. Encoded protein: CASTRGTATNYGYTF. The rearrangement joins TRBV2 to TRBJ1-2; 7 nucleotides align to TRBD1. The CDR3 spans 15 residues. Germline lookup yields CDR1 SNHLY and CDR2 FYNNEI. J lost 0 bases, V lost 7 bases, and 8 bases had no gene match.

The chain uses TRBV10-3 and TRBJ1-3; 7 bases align to TRBD1. With V trimmed by 11 bases and J by 0 bases, 4 bases remained unmatched. Germline V CDR1 and CDR2: ENHRY, SYGVKD. This CDR3 spans 13 amino acids. The CDR3 region has the DNA TGTGCCGCTGGACAGGCCTCTGGAAACACCATATATTTT. Encoded protein: CAAGQASGNTIYF.

This chain joins TRBV28 and TRBJ2-3, with 8 bases matching TRBD2. This CDR3 contains 16 residues. With V trimmed by 8 bases and J by 0 bases, 10 bases remained unmatched. Germline V gives CDR1 MDHEN, CDR2 SYDVKM. The CDR3 coding sequence is TGTGCCAGCCGCCCGAGCGGGGGATCGAGCACAGATACGCAGTATTTT. Translating gives CASRPSGGSSTDTQYF.